The rows below give T cell receptor beta chains drawn from one sample of a study of blood T cell repertoires in COVID-19. Profiled with immunoSEQ multiplex PCR; TCRdb holds only in-frame clones, not every one. The table lists 150,000 to 200,000 clones, around 91% of them singletons. The sample comprised PBMCs or T cells enriched from blood (not recorded which). These receptors were taken from a woman younger than 30 who had recovered from COVID-19. The conserved cysteine and the conserved F or W are not part of the CDR3 here. The order of the fields is J gene, V gene, CDR3 protein.

TRBJ2-3	TRBV6-2/TRBV6-3	ASSYLSDTQY
TRBJ1-2	TRBV28	ASSSPGQGSGYT
TRBJ1-6	TRBV15	ATSRTTADNSPLH
TRBJ1-5	TRBV10-3	AISDSGTEVQPQH
TRBJ1-4	TRBV5-1	ASRGGATNEKLF
TRBJ1-4	TRBV7-9	ASSLARADEKLF
TRBJ1-4	TRBV4-3	ASSLGQEPPGGEKLF
TRBJ1-2	TRBV27	ASRPGTGVQGYT
TRBJ2-7	TRBV2	ASSEGVVAGTYEQY
TRBJ2-2	TRBV11-1	ASRKTGANTGELF
TRBJ2-1	TRBV27	ASRPGTSLYEQF
TRBJ2-3	TRBV7-9	ASSPPEASTDTQY
TRBJ2-7	TRBV28	ASSSTGLAGGGQY
TRBJ2-5	TRBV9	ASSVEGLAGGTQY
TRBJ1-6	TRBV5-1	ASSSRTGEDSPLH
TRBJ2-7	TRBV20-1	SAGGLAGVLEQY
TRBJ2-3	TRBV6-2/TRBV6-3	ASSSLADTQY